This TCR beta chain emerged from a study of blood T cell repertoires in COVID-19. Repertoires were generated with immunoSEQ multiplex PCR, while TCRdb's copy carries only in-frame clones and drops some. The sample records about 380,000 clones, around 85% being singletons. The CDR3 covers 15 residues. With 2 bases removed from V and 4 bases from J, the gap between germline ends came to 15 bases. CDR1 SGDLS and CDR2 YYNGEE come from the germline V gene. Specimen: peripheral blood. The sequence was collected from a woman aged 18-30 years with acute or convalescent COVID-19. The J gene is TRBJ1-2, the V gene TRBV9; no reliable D call. The CDR3 here is CASSVGPNTGYGYTF. The CDR3 DNA reads as TGTGCCAGCAGCGTTGGTCCCAACACGGGCTATGGCTACACCTTC.